The clone carrying this TCR beta chain appeared a single time. Its antigen is unknown. Germline V gives CDR1 SGHTA, CDR2 FQGNSA. Trimming stripped 5 bases from V and 5 bases from J, with 7 bases between. The CDR3 contains 12 residues. This sample was included in a study of T cell clones after liver transplantation. Study at large: Post-transplant blood was tracked for graft-donor-reactive T cell clones identified in a pre-transplant mixed lymphocyte reaction. Subjects received no induction therapy and standard immunosuppression until randomization at 12-24 months post-transplant. At least one year of complete immunosuppression withdrawal without enzymes over twice normal defined tolerance.

Assay used: immunoSEQ multiplex PCR; TCRdb lists only in-frame clones, some missing. The table includes tens of thousands of clones, around 70% detected once. Whole-study findings and limits: Compared with third party-reactive sequences, donor-reactive ones declined more, independent of withdrawal success.

Sequenced material: CD4+ T cells from blood, taken at the 22-month timepoint. This chain joins TRBV7-2 and TRBJ1-3; D perhaps matches TRBD1 (6 bases). This receptor was taken from a human patient who received a liver transplant. The T cells may partly be graft donor cells. The CDR3 coding sequence is TGTGCCAGCAGCAGGGACAGAAACACCATATATTTT. The encoded protein is CASSRDRNTIYF. The variable domain in full, completed from reference TRBV7-2 and TRBJ1-3, reads GAGVSQSPSNKVTEKGKDVELRCDPISGHTALYWYRQSLGQGLEFLIYFQGNSAPDKSGLPSDRFSAERTGGSVSTLTIQRTQQEDSAVYLCASSRDRNTIYFGEGSWLTVV.